This T cell receptor (beta chain) was identified during a study of tissue T cells after allogeneic stem cell transplantation. Study-level findings and limits: Anatomically similar tissues had similar TCR repertoires within each patient. Shared clones across patients were few; motif clustering revealed tissue-specific shared signatures. In patients and mice, blood and spleen missed much of tissue repertoire.

This clone was observed a handful of times. Its target is unknown. This CDR3 has 12 amino acids. The germline V and J ends were trimmed by 0 bases and 7 bases, with 7 bases remaining between them. Germline CDR1 and CDR2: GTSNPN and SVGIG (reference sequence). Method: immunoSEQ multiplex PCR; TCRdb's copy keeps in-frame clones and lacks some. Of about 520 clones detected, about 84% appear once; the ten largest clones hold under 6.5%. Steroid-refractory graft-versus-host disease after allogeneic hematopoietic cell transplant qualified adults for prospective research-autopsy enrollment. The sequenced sample was skin, obtained at autopsy. The chain carries TRBV30 and TRBJ1-5; D is unclear. This clonotype was sampled from a male patient aged 35-69 years with steroid-refractory graft-versus-host disease after an allogeneic stem cell transplant. Among the T cells, some may be from the graft donor. This chain's CDR3 is CAWSVAFQPQHF. DNA for the CDR3: TGTGCCTGGAGTGTTGCCTTCCAGCCCCAGCATTTT. Full variable domain (outside the CDR3, taken from reference TRBV30 and TRBJ1-5): SQTIHQWPATLVQPVGSPLSLECTVEGTSNPNLYWYRQAAGRGLQLLFYSVGIGQISSEVPQNLSASRPQDRQFILSSKKLLLSDSGFYLCAWSVAFQPQHFGDGTRLSIL.